In this sample, the clone carrying this T cell receptor (beta chain) turned up a few times. Its cognate antigen is unknown. The data stem from a study of T cell repertoires in cytomegalovirus infection. Study information: Used in the study were CMV epitopes, some recently identified and HLA-C-restricted, others well-studied and HLA-B-restricted. Study results and limitations: The study identified carriers of CMV plus the relevant HLA from cumulative public TCR beta family frequency. What dominated the ex vivo response were HLA-C-restricted CMV-specific TCR beta clonotypes.

TCRdb reprocessed the reads via MiXCR and lists one record per CDR3 protein. Among about 310,000 distinct CDR3 sequences listed, around a quarter were seen once. Trimming removed 5 bases from V and 5 bases from J, with 21 bases in between. CDR1 and CDR2 from the germline V gene are SGHAT and FQNNGV. The length of the CDR3 is 16 residues. This sample comprised cultured PBMCs, obtained from culture after CMV antigen stimulation. The chain joins TRBV11-2 to TRBJ2-5, with a tentative D call TRBD2 (5 bases). The clonotype was recovered from a human donor in good health (CMV status not recorded). Some clones in this sample may be carry-over from other donors' samples. The CDR3 is CASSRVWTHNWETQYF. DNA for the CDR3: TGTGCCAGCAGCCGTGTTTGGACTCACAATTGGGAGACCCAGTACTTC.